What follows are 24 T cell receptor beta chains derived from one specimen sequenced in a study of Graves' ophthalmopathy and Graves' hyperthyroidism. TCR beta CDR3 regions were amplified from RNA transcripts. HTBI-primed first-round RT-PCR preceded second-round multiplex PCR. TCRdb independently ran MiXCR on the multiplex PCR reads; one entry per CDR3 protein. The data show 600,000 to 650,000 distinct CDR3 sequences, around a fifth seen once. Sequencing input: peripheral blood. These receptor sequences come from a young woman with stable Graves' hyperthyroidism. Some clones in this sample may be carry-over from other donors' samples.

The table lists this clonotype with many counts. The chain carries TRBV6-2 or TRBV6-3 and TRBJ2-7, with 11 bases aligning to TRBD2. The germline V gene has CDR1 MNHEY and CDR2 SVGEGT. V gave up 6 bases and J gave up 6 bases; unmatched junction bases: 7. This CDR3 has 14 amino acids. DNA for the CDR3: TGTGCCAGCAGCTATAGCGGGAGGGCCTCCGAGCAGTACTTC. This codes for CASSYSGRASEQYF.

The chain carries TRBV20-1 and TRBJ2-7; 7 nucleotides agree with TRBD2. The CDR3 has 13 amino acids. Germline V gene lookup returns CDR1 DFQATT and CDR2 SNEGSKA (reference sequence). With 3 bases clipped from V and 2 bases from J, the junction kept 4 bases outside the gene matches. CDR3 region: CSARGSGAYEQYF. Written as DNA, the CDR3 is TGCAGTGCTAGGGGCAGCGGGGCCTACGAGCAGTACTTC.

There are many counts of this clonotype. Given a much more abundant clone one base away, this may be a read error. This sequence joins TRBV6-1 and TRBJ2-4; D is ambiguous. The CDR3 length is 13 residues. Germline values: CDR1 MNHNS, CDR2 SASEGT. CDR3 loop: CASFGLAKNIKYF. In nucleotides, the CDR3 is TGTGCCAGTTTCGGCTTAGCCAAAAACATTAAGTACTTC.

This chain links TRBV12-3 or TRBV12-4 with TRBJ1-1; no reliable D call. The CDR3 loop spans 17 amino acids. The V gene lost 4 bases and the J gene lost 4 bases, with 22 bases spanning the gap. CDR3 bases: TGTGCCAGCAGTTCCAAAGACACTTCAATTTCGATCACTGAAGCTTTCTTT. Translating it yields CASSSKDTSISITEAFF.

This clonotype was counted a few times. The chain's CDR3 is CASSLLAGASGELFF. The CDR3 nucleotides read TGCGCCAGCAGTTTACTAGCGGGAGCTTCCGGGGAGCTGTTTTTT. The rearrangement links TRBV5-1 to TRBJ2-2, with TRBD2 matching over 11 bases. In germline, CDR1 is SGHRS, CDR2 YFSETQ. Trimming cost V 5 bases and J 6 bases; bases outside gene matches: 6. The CDR3 loop spans 15 amino acids.

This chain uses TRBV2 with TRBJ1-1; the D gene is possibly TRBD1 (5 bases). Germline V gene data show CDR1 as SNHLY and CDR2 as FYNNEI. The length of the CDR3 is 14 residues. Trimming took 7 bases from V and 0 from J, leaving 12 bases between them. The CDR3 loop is CASISDSMNTEAFF. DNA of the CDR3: TGTGCCAGCATATCCGACAGTATGAACACTGAAGCTTTCTTT.

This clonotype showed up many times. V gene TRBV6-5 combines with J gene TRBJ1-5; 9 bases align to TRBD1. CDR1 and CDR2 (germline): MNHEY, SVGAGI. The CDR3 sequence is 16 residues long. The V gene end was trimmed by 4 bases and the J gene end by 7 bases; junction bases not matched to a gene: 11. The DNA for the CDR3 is TGTGCCAGCAGTTCGTTAGCGGGACAGGGAGGGCAGCCCCAGCATTTT. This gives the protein CASSSLAGQGGQPQHF.

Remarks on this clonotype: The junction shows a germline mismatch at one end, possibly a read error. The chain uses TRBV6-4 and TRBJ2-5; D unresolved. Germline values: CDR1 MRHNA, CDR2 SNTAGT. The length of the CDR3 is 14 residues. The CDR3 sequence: CTSSDGADQETQYF. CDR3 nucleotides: TGTACCAGCAGTGATGGTGCAGACCAAGAGACCCAGTACTTC.

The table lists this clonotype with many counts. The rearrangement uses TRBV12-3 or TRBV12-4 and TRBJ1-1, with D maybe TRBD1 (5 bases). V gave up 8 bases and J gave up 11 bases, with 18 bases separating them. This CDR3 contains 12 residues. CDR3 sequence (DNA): TGTGCCAGCGGCCCTGAGACAGAGGGGGCTTTCTTT. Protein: CASGPETEGAFF.

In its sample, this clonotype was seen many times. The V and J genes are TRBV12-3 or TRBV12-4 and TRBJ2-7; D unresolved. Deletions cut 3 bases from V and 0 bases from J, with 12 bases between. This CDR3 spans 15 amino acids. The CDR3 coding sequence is TGTGCCAGCAGTTTCGAGAAGGCAAGCTCCTACGAGCAGTACTTC. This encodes CASSFEKASSYEQYF.

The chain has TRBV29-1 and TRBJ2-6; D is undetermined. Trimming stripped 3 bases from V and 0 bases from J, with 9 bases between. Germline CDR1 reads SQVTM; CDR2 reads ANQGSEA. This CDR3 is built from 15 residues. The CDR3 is CSVEDGISGANVLTF. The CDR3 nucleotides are TGCAGCGTTGAGGACGGAATCTCTGGGGCCAACGTCCTGACTTTC.

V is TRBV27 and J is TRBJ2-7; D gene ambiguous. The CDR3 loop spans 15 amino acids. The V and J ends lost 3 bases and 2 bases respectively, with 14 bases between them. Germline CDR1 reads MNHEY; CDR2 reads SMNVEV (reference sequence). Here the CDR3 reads CASSFGPGPTYEQYF. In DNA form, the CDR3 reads TGTGCCAGCAGTTTCGGACCCGGGCCGACCTACGAGCAGTACTTC.

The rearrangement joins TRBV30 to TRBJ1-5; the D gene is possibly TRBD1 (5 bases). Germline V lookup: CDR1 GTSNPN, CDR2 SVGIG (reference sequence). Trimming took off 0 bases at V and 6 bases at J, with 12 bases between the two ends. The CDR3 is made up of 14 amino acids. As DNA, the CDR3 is TGTGCCTGGAGTGTGAAGGGGATATCTCAGCCCCAGCATTTT. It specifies CAWSVKGISQPQHF.

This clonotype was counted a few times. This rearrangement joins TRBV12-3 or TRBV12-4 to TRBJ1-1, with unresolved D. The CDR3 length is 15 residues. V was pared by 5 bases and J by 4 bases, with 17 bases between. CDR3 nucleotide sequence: TGTGCCAGCAGTCACGGACGGAGGGAGGGCACTGAAGCTTTCTTT. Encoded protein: CASSHGRREGTEAFF.

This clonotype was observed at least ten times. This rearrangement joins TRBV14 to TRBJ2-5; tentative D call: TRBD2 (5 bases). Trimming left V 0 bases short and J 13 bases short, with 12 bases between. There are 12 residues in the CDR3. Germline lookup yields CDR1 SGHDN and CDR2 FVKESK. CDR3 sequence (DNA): TGTGCCAGCAGCCAAGACGGACTCTATCGGTACTTC. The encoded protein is CASSQDGLYRYF.

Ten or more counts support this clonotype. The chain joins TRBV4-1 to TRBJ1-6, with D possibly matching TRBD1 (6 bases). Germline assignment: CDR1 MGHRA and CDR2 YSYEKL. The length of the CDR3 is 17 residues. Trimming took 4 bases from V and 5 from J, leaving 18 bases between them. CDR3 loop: CASSPNRLRQDNSPLHF. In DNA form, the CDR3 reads TGCGCCAGCAGCCCGAATAGACTACGACAGGATAATTCACCCCTCCACTTT.

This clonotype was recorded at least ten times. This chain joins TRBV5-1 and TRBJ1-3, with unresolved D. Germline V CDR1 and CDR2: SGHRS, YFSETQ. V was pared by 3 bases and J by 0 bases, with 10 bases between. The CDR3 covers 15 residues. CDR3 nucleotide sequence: TGCGCCAGCAGCTGGGCGGTCGGCTCTGGAAACACCATATATTTT. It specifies CASSWAVGSGNTIYF. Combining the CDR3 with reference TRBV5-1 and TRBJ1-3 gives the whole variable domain KAGVTQTPRYLIKTRGQQVTLSCSPISGHRSVSWYQQTPGQGLQFLFEYFSETQRNKGNFPGRFSGRQFSNSRSEMNVSTLELGDSALYLCASSWAVGSGNTIYFGEGSWLTVV.

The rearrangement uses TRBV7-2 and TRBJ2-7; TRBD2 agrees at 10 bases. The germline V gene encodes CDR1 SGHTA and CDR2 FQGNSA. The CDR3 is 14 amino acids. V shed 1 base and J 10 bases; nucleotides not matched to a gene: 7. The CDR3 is CASSLGLAGATQYF. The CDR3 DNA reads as TGTGCCAGCAGCTTAGGCCTAGCGGGGGCCACCCAGTACTTC.

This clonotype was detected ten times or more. CDR3 DNA sequence: TGTGCCAGCAGCCAACCACCGGCAGGGACCGGGGAGCTGTTTTTT. The encoded protein is CASSQPPAGTGELFF. This chain uses TRBV12-3 or TRBV12-4 with TRBJ2-2, with D maybe TRBD1 (5 bases). The CDR3 is 15 residues long. V was clipped by 6 bases and J by 5 bases, with 16 bases between them.

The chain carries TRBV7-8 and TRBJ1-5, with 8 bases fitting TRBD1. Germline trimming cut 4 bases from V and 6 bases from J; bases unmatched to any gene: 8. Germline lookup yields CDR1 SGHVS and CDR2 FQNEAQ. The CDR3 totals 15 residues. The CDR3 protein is CASSSQGAGSQPQHF. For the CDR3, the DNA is TGTGCCAGCAGCTCCCAGGGGGCAGGGTCTCAGCCCCAGCATTTT.

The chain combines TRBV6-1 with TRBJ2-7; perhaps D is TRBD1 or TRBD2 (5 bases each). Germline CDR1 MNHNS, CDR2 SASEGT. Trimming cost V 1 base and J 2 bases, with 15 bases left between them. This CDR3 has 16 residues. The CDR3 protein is CASSEGPGQGPYEQYF. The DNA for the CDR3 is TGTGCCAGCAGTGAAGGCCCGGGGCAGGGACCCTACGAGCAGTACTTC.

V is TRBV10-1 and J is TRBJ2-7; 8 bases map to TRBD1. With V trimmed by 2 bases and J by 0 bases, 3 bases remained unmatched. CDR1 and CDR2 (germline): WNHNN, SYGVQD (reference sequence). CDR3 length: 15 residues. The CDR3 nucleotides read TGCGCCAGCAGTGAGGAAACAGGGGGCTCCTACGAGCAGTACTTC. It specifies CASSEETGGSYEQYF.

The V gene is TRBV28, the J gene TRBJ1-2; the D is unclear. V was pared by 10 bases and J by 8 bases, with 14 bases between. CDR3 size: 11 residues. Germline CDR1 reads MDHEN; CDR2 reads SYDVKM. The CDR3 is CATSGQLGYTF. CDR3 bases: TGTGCCACCTCTGGGCAGTTGGGCTACACCTTC.

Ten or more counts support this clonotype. The CDR3 DNA reads TGTGCCAGCAGCCTCACGGACAGGATGAACACTGAAGCTTTCTTT. Its protein product is CASSLTDRMNTEAFF. The chain employs TRBV4-2 and TRBJ1-1; 7 bases agree with TRBD1. There are 15 residues in the CDR3. The trim removed 4 bases at V and 0 bases at J, leaving 5 bases unmatched. Germline V gene sequence: CDR1 LGHNA, CDR2 YNFKEQ.